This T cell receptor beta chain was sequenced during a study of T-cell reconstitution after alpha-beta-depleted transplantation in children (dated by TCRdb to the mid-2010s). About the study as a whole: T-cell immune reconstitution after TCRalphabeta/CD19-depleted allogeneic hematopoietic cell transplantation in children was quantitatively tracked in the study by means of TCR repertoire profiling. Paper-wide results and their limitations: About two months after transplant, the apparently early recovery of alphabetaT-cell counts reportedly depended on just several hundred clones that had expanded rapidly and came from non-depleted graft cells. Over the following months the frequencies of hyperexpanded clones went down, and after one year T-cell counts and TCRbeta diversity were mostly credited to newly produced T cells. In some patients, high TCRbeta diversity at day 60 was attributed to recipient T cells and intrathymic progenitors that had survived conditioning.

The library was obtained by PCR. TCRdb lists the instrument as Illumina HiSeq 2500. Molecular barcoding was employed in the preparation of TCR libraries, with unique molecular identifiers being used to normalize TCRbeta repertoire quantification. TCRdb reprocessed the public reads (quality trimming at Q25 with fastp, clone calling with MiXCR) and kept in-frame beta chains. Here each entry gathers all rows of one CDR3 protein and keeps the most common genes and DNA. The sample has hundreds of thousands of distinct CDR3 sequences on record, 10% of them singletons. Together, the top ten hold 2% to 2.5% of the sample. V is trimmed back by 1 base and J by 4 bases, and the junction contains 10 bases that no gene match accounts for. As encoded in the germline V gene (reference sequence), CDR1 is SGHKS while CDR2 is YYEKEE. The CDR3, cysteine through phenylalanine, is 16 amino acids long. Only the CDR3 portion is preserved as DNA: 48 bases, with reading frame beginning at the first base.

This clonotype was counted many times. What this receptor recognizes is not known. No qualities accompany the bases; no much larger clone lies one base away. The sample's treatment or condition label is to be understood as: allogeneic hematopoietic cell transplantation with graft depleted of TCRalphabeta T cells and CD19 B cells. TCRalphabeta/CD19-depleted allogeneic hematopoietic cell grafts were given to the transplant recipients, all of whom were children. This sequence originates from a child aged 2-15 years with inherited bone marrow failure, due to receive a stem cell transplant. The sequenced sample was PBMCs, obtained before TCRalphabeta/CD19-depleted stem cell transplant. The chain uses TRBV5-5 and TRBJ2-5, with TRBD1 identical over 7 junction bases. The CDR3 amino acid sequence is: CASSLNARGMGETQYF. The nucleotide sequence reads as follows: TGTGCCAGCAGCTTGAACGCCAGGGGGATGGGAGAGACCCAGTACTTC.